This T cell receptor (beta chain) was obtained from a study of cytomegalovirus exposure and HLA in healthy donors. The PCR contained 60 Vbeta and 13 Jbeta primers. Assay: immunoSEQ multiplex PCR; the TCRdb copy retains only in-frame clones and omits some. This sample's table reports about 39,000 clones. Findings of the study overall: Within the data, a cluster of highly shared sequence variants was likely a sequencing artifact. The authors later found most CMV-associated TCR beta chains appeared HLA-restricted.

CDR3 length: 14 amino acids. CDR1 is SNHLY, CDR2 FYNNEI, per germline. The V end lost 2 bases, the J end lost 5 bases, and 10 bases lay between the germline ends. Of note for this clone: The antigen is unknown.

V is TRBV2 and J is TRBJ1-5; no clear D. The sequence was collected from a woman aged 30 to 39 in good health and CMV-seropositive. The sample consisted of PBMCs. The CDR3 nucleotides read TGTGCCAGCAGTGAAACCGGGAGCGATCAGCCCCAGCATTTT. It encodes CASSETGSDQPQHF.